The 7 T cell receptor beta chains below come from one sample, sequenced in a study of response to subunit inactivated influenza vaccine. TCRdb used MiXCR to reprocess the RT-PCR reads, holding one entry per CDR3 protein. The table lists about 240,000 distinct CDR3 sequences, roughly an eighth of them singletons, with about 7.8% in the top ten. This specimen was non-naive T cells sorted from PBMCs, taken 14 to 15 days before vaccination. The receptors were sampled from a man aged 50 to 60 who received an inactivated influenza vaccine.

This clonotype was seen repeatedly, ten times or more. The chain is built from TRBV11-1 and TRBJ1-1, with D unclear. This CDR3 contains 11 residues. Germline CDR1 is SGHAT and CDR2 is FQDESV (reference sequence). Trimming removed 6 bases from V and 7 bases from J, with 9 bases in between. CDR3 region: CASSRAYEAFF. In nucleotides, the CDR3 is TGTGCCAGCAGTCGGGCCTATGAAGCTTTCTTT. The variable domain in full, completed from reference TRBV11-1 and TRBJ1-1, reads EAEVAQSPRYKITEKSQAVAFWCDPISGHATLYWYRQILGQGPELLVQFQDESVVDDSQLPKDRFSAERLKGVDSTLKIQPAELGDSAMYLCASSRAYEAFFGQGTRLTVV.

V gene TRBV7-9 combines with J gene TRBJ1-1; D gene uncertain. This CDR3 contains 14 residues. Germline CDR1 is SEHNR and CDR2 is FQNEAQ (reference sequence). The V end was cut by 5 bases, the J end by 1 base, with 11 bases between. CDR3 nucleotide sequence: TGTGCCAGCAGCCTGACTTCTACGAACACTGAAGCTTTCTTT. Translating gives CASSLTSTNTEAFF.

This clonotype was observed a handful of times. The chain combines TRBV7-8 with TRBJ2-1; weak D call: TRBD2 (6 bases). The CDR3 runs 15 residues. V was trimmed by 1 base and J by 3 bases, leaving 10 bases between them. Per the germline V gene, CDR1 is SGHVS and CDR2 is FQNEAQ. This chain's CDR3 is CASSLVAENYNEQFF. The CDR3 bases are TGTGCCAGCAGCTTAGTAGCGGAGAACTACAATGAGCAGTTCTTC.

This clonotype was recorded at least ten times. This chain connects TRBV6-2 or TRBV6-3 to TRBJ2-1; TRBD2 agrees at 11 bases. The CDR3 totals 18 residues. Trimming took 0 bases from V and 3 from J; bases not matched to a gene: 7. CDR1 is MNHEY and CDR2 is SVGEGT in the germline V gene. The CDR3 reads CASSYSHPTSGIYNEQFF. CDR3 coding DNA: TGTGCCAGCAGTTACTCACACCCGACTAGCGGGATCTACAATGAGCAGTTCTTC.

This clonotype was counted ten times or more. The rearrangement uses TRBV20-1 and TRBJ1-5; 8 bases are a match to TRBD1. The germline CDR1 and CDR2 sequences are DFQATT and SNEGSKA (reference sequence). V trimming: 6 bases; J trimming: 3 bases; junction bases outside the gene matches: 7. The CDR3 covers 14 residues. CDR3 sequence: CSASKDRANQPQHF. The CDR3 DNA is TGCAGTGCCTCGAAGGACAGGGCCAATCAGCCCCAGCATTTT.

This clonotype came up a few times. The chain joins TRBV4-3 to TRBJ1-4; D is ambiguous. The CDR3 has 13 residues. CDR1 and CDR2 (germline): LGHNA, YSLEER. V lost 2 bases, J lost 12 bases, and 13 bases lay in between. CDR3 DNA: TGCGCCAGCAGCCAATCTGGAGGTGTGGAACTGTTTTTT. Protein sequence: CASSQSGGVELFF.

J is TRBJ2-3 and V is TRBV20-1; D assignment may be TRBD1 or TRBD2 (5 bases each). Germline assignment: CDR1 DFQATT and CDR2 SNEGSKA (reference sequence). V was cut by 1 base and J by 2 bases, with 10 bases left in between. There are 14 residues in the CDR3. CDR3 region: CSARVGVLTDTQYF. DNA for the CDR3: TGCAGTGCTAGAGTGGGGGTCCTCACAGATACGCAGTATTTT.